The TCR beta chain under discussion was sequenced for a study of blood T cell repertoires in COVID-19. The wider study: There were acute and convalescent COVID-19 samples, and they came from the United States, Italy and Spain. T cells, B-cell-depleted T cells, or PBMCs provided the cDNA or gDNA that served as material.

As originally analysed: Counts of nucleated cells, estimated from reference gene primer amplification, were obtained. Assay: immunoSEQ multiplex PCR; the TCRdb copy retains only in-frame clones and omits some. The DNA was the basis for D and trimming; V, J and clone size are from that table. The table records fewer than 250,000 clones, roughly 86% of them present only once. The sequence came from a woman aged 70-85 years with active or convalescent COVID-19. The sample taken for sequencing was peripheral blood.

CDR3 coding DNA: TGCGCCAGCAGCTTGGCGGTTGGCGGGAGGGGCCGTAGCACAGATACGCAGTATTTT. It translates to CASSLAVGGRGRSTDTQYF. This rearrangement joins TRBV5-1 to TRBJ2-3, with 9 positions matching TRBD2. Germline CDR1 SGHRS, CDR2 YFSETQ. There are 19 residues in the CDR3. V trimming: 0 bases; J trimming: 0 bases; junction bases outside the gene matches: 11.